These 9 T cell receptor beta chains share one sample of origin, sequenced in a study of cytomegalovirus exposure and HLA in healthy donors. PCR employed 60 Vbeta and 13 Jbeta primers. This table comes from immunoSEQ multiplex PCR, and its TCRdb copy is limited to in-frame clones, with some not included. This table holds 100,000 to 150,000 clones, over 60% found once. Sequenced input: PBMCs. These receptors all stem from a woman aged 40 to 55 in good health and CMV-seropositive.

V and J are TRBV2 and TRBJ2-7; 11 nucleotides line up with TRBD2. The CDR3 has 15 residues. The V segment lost 6 bases and the J segment 2 bases; nucleotides outside the gene matches: 6. Germline V gene data show CDR1 as SNHLY and CDR2 as FYNNEI. The CDR3 protein is CASSVLAGVTYEQYF. The CDR3 region has the DNA TGTGCCAGCAGCGTACTAGCGGGAGTCACCTACGAGCAGTACTTC.

This chain uses TRBV5-5 with TRBJ2-7, with TRBD2 identical over 10 bases. Germline V gene sequence: CDR1 SGHKS, CDR2 YYEKEE (reference sequence). J gave up 2 bases and V 0 bases, and 2 bases lay outside the gene matches. The CDR3 length is 15 residues. CDR3 bases: TGTGCCAGCAGCTTGGGAAGCGGGAGGGCCTACGAGCAGTACTTC. Encoded protein: CASSLGSGRAYEQYF.

The V gene is TRBV10-2, the J gene TRBJ2-3, with a possible D match to TRBD2 (6 bases). Trimming pared 0 bases from V and 0 bases from J, leaving 13 bases between. Germline V CDR1 and CDR2: WSHSY, SAAADI. The CDR3 sequence is 17 residues long. CDR3 nucleotide sequence: TGCGCCAGCAGTGAGTCGAAGGCGGGGCCTAGCACAGATACGCAGTATTTT. It yields the protein CASSESKAGPSTDTQYF.

The chain has TRBV7-8 and TRBJ2-1; D may be TRBD2 (5 bases). CDR1 is SGHVS and CDR2 is FQNEAQ in the germline V gene. Trimming pared 0 bases from V and 9 bases from J, leaving 21 bases between. The CDR3 covers 17 residues. The CDR3 is CASSLAAVPGSASEQFF. In DNA, the CDR3 is TGTGCCAGCAGCTTAGCGGCCGTTCCGGGAAGCGCGTCTGAGCAGTTCTTC.

This clone was found a few times. V gene TRBV6-1 combines with J gene TRBJ2-7; TRBD1 might be the D (7 bases). With 1 base removed from V and 5 bases from J, the gap between germline ends came to 15 bases. CDR1 MNHNS and CDR2 SASEGT come from the germline V gene. The CDR3 is made up of 15 amino acids. In DNA form, the CDR3 reads TGTGCCAGCAGTGAAGAGGAGGGGGCATACGACGAGCAGTACTTC. Translating gives CASSEEEGAYDEQYF.

The genes are TRBV9 and TRBJ2-5; D may be TRBD2 (5 bases). The CDR3 runs to 14 residues. Germline lookup yields CDR1 SGDLS and CDR2 YYNGEE. V lost 4 bases and J lost 1, with 11 bases in between. The CDR3 coding sequence is TGTGCCAGCAGCCCCACCGGGATCCAAGAGACCCAGTACTTC. As protein: CASSPTGIQETQYF.

The chain recombines TRBV5-1 with TRBJ2-7; 9 nucleotides line up with TRBD1. CDR1 is SGHRS and CDR2 is YFSETQ in the germline V gene. V gave up 0 bases and J gave up 4 bases; unmatched junction bases: 8. The CDR3 has 16 residues. CDR3 DNA: TGCGCCAGCAGCTTGGACTTACAGGGGGCCCTATACGAGCAGTACTTC. Translated, it gives CASSLDLQGALYEQYF.

The rearrangement links TRBV13 to TRBJ2-7; 11 bases map to TRBD2. CDR3 length: 14 amino acids. V lost 3 bases, J lost 7 bases, and 5 bases stayed unmatched. Germline assignment: CDR1 PRHDT and CDR2 FYEKMQ (reference sequence). In nucleotides, the CDR3 is TGTGCCAGCAGCTTGACTAGCGGGAAGAAAGAGCAGTACTTC. This sequence encodes CASSLTSGKKEQYF. Looking up the rest from reference TRBV13 and TRBJ2-7 gives the full variable domain: AAGVIQSPRHLIKEKRETATLKCYPIPRHDTVYWYQQGPGQDPQFLISFYEKMQSDKGSIPDRFSAQQFSDYHSELNMSSLELGDSALYFCASSLTSGKKEQYFGPGTRLTVT.

This clone was found a few times. The chain combines TRBV7-9 with TRBJ2-5; 7 bases map to TRBD1. There are 16 residues in the CDR3. The germline V gene encodes CDR1 SEHNR and CDR2 FQNEAQ (reference sequence). V was pared by 5 bases and J by 0 bases, with 9 bases of the junction left unmatched. The CDR3: CASSQSRDRYQETQYF. CDR3 nucleotide sequence: TGTGCCAGCAGCCAAAGCAGGGACAGATACCAAGAGACCCAGTACTTC.